This T cell receptor (beta chain) comes out of a study of shared clonotypes between healthy human individuals. As to this clone: Its antigen is unknown. Other DNA variants within this sample encode the same CDR3.

Measured with immunoSEQ multiplex PCR; TCRdb has only the in-frame clones, and not every one. The data contain millions of clones, more than 80% of them seen just once; the ten biggest clones take up 0.11% to 0.15%. Division of CD4+ cells produced a CD45RA+ naive subset and a CD45RA-negative memory subset. The study's findings and limits: Some clonotypes were shared by all four sorted-subset donors, while others were not shared. The non-shared ones had lower generation probabilities than the shared ones.

V was pared by 6 bases and J by 1 base, with 12 bases between. The CDR3 length is 14 residues. CDR1 KGHSH and CDR2 LQKENI come from the germline V gene. The J gene is TRBJ2-5, the V gene TRBV18, with D unresolved. Source material: naive CD4+ T cells sorted from blood. Subset meaning: CD45RA+ positively selected. The clonotype comes from a man between 18 and 35 years old in good health. In nucleotides, the CDR3 is TGTGCCAGCTCCCCTCGACCCGGCCAAGAGACCCAGTACTTC. Translation gives CASSPRPGQETQYF.